Each of the 3 T cell receptor beta chains below was sequenced from the same sample in a study of T cells in Graves' hyperthyroidism and ophthalmopathy. Amplification of TCR beta CDR3 regions was performed using RNA transcripts as template. HTBI primers drove first-round RT-PCR of the TCR CDR3. In TCRdb, the multiplex PCR reads were re-called with MiXCR into one record per CDR3 protein. The profile shows some 600,000 distinct CDR3 sequences, approximately 15% of them singletons. Specimen: blood. Receptors originate from a woman aged 30 to 39 with Graves' hyperthyroidism that later progressed to Graves' ophthalmopathy.

The sample holds a few counts of this clonotype. The rearrangement links TRBV6-1 to TRBJ2-7, with D possibly TRBD1 on 5 matching bases. Germline CDR1 reads MNHNS; CDR2 reads SASEGT. The CDR3 loop spans 13 amino acids. V was cut by 4 bases and J by 6 bases, with 13 bases left in between. CDR3 region: CASSAQGKGEQYF. CDR3 sequence (DNA): TGTGCCAGCAGTGCTCAGGGAAAAGGCGAGCAGTACTTC.

This clonotype was observed a handful of times. The gene calls are TRBV10-3 and TRBJ2-2, with 8 bases fitting TRBD1. Germline CDR1 reads ENHRY; CDR2 reads SYGVKD. Trimming removed 8 bases from V and 5 bases from J; junction bases left unmatched: 7. This CDR3 has 14 amino acids. The CDR3: CAIRGTGETGELFF. The DNA for the CDR3 is TGTGCCATCCGAGGGACAGGAGAAACCGGGGAGCTGTTTTTT.

V usage is TRBV20-1 and J usage is TRBJ2-5; 8 positions match TRBD1. The CDR3 runs to 14 residues. The V and J ends lost 0 bases and 3 bases, in that order; junction bases with no gene match: 3. Germline-derived CDR1 and CDR2 are DFQATT and SNEGSKA (reference sequence). The CDR3 spells CSARDWTGKETQYF. The CDR3 DNA is TGCAGTGCTAGAGATTGGACAGGGAAAGAGACCCAGTACTTC.